The 8 T cell receptor beta chains given below trace back to one sample, sequenced in a study of blood T cell repertoires in COVID-19. Libraries were prepared by immunoSEQ multiplex PCR; TCRdb keeps only in-frame clonotypes and omits some of them. In the table there are roughly 100,000 clones, about 89% of which are singletons. Material for sequencing was peripheral blood. Every receptor here comes from a woman aged 50 to 60 in a cohort sampled during active COVID-19.

The chain links TRBV19 to TRBJ1-5; 11 positions match TRBD1. The germline CDR1 and CDR2 sequences are LNHDA and SQIVND (reference sequence). The CDR3 runs 17 residues. Trimming at V came to 0 bases and at J to 9 bases, leaving 10 bases not matched to a gene. The CDR3 DNA sequence: TGTGCCAGTAGTATAGACTCGGGACAGGGGGGTTCTTGGCCCCAGCATTTT. It specifies CASSIDSGQGGSWPQHF.

The chain couples TRBV10-3 to TRBJ2-7; the D is unclear. V was clipped by 6 bases and J by 5 bases, with 17 bases between them. Germline assignment: CDR1 ENHRY and CDR2 SYGVKD. This CDR3 has 14 amino acids. In DNA form, the CDR3 reads TGTGCCATCAGACGAGCGACGAAACGAGACGAGCAGTACTTC. Encoded protein: CAIRRATKRDEQYF.

The chain couples TRBV5-6 to TRBJ1-6; the match to TRBD1 covers 12 bases. Germline CDR1 reads SGHDT; CDR2 reads YYEEEE. J lost 7 bases, V lost 4 bases, and 6 bases had no gene match. The CDR3 extends over 16 amino acids. The CDR3 DNA reads as TGTGCCAGCAGCAAGGGACAGGGGGCGCAGAATTCACCCCTCCACTTT. Translated: CASSKGQGAQNSPLHF.

The genes are TRBV2 and TRBJ2-7, with D perhaps TRBD1 (6 bases). Germline CDR1 and CDR2: SNHLY and FYNNEI. Trimming left V 9 bases short and J 1 base short, with 10 bases between. This CDR3 has 12 amino acids. The CDR3 is CASLGQSYEQYF. The CDR3 bases are TGTGCCAGTCTCGGACAGTCCTACGAGCAGTACTTC.

V usage is TRBV29-1 and J usage is TRBJ1-1; the D gene is possibly TRBD1 (5 bases). The germline V gene encodes CDR1 SQVTM and CDR2 ANQGSEA. Between the trimmed V and J ends, which lost 5 bases and 4 bases, there was a span of 26 bases. CDR3 size: 17 residues. DNA of the CDR3: TGCAGCGTTTGGAACGCGGGAGGGGTCGTAGAAATCACTGAAGCTTTCTTT. Translation gives CSVWNAGGVVEITEAFF.

V and J are TRBV2 and TRBJ2-7, with 8 bases identical to TRBD1. The J segment lost 3 bases and the V segment lost 8 bases, leaving 3 bases of the junction unmatched. The CDR3 totals 12 residues. Germline lookup yields CDR1 SNHLY and CDR2 FYNNEI. The CDR3 DNA reads TGTGCCAGCGGGACAGGCGACTACGAGCAGTACTTC. Translating it yields CASGTGDYEQYF.

This rearrangement joins TRBV3-1 (or the pseudogene TRBV3-2) to TRBJ2-1; possibly TRBD1 for D (5 bases). In germline, CDR1 is LGHDT, CDR2 YNNKEL (reference sequence). The CDR3 has 14 amino acids. V was cut by 4 bases and J by 7 bases, with 14 bases left in between. CDR3 protein: CASSRLGRGNEQFF. The CDR3 region has the DNA TGTGCCAGCAGCCGCCTTGGAAGGGGAAATGAGCAGTTCTTC.

The V and J genes are TRBV21-1 and TRBJ1-6; the D call TRBD1 from the table was never checked on the DNA. TRBV21-1 is an annotated pseudogene. There are 14 residues in the CDR3. The chain's CDR3 is CASSLREMRSPLHF. CDR3 coding DNA: TGTGCCAGCAGCCTCAGGGAAATGCGTTCACCCCTCCACTTT.